This T cell receptor beta chain was recovered during a study of blood T cell repertoires in COVID-19 (dated by TCRdb to 2018 to 2020). Study-level background: The collaborator samples originated in the United States, Italy and Spain and spanned the acute and convalescent phases of COVID-19. The prospective study material was composed of cDNA or gDNA derived from T cells, B-cell-depleted T cells, or PBMCs. The samples were drawn from the first 160 participants of the ongoing ImmuneRACE study and from 1,254 subjects provided by 6 global collaborators. The repertoires were released in a freely available public database intended as a resource for research on the immune response to SARS-CoV-2. Where available, HLA class I and class II types were taken from metadata supplied by the sample provider and were not determined by assay-based typing. The sample metadata nearly always contained a de-identified subject ID, COVID-19 status, age in years and sex. Deeply sampled blood TCRbeta repertoires from subjects exposed to, actively infected with, or recovered from COVID-19 were included in the dataset.

From its cysteine to its phenylalanine, the CDR3 spans 14 amino acids. Only the CDR3 DNA is retained, 42 bases long and in frame from the first base. Sequences SGHRS (CDR1) and YFSETQ (CDR2) are obtained from the germline V gene. Between the V and J ends, shortened by 6 bases and 6 bases respectively, the junction contains 19 bases. For this clone: This receptor's antigen is unknown. No base qualities exist here, and no much larger clone lies one base off it.

The collaborating institutions used their own protocols to collect whole blood in K2EDTA tubes. For TCRbeta analysis, collaborators shipped samples as frozen whole blood, isolated PBMCs, or DNA extracted from either of those sample types. What the study reported, not specific to this receptor: The quantity of clinical and demographic metadata differed by source and by participant and was supplied without curation.

TCRbeta CDR3 regions were amplified from genomic DNA using the immunoSEQ Assay, a bias-controlled multiplex PCR. As for how the authors treated the data: Nucleated cell counts per sample were estimated from amplification of reference gene primers within the assay. Sequence reads were collapsed and filtered to measure the absolute abundance of every unique TCRbeta CDR3 rearrangement. Productive Simpson clonality was computed per sample as the square root of Simpson's diversity index over productive rearrangements. Here the immuneACCESS table is served through TCRdb, limited to in-frame sequences with V and J called. Missing clones are a known gap in these copies; in checked studies unresolved V genes cover under half, and the rest lacks a known reason. The V and J calls and clone size were taken over from that table, and D and trimming were inferred from the DNA. For this sample there are under 200,000 clones; 85% to 90% appear just once. More than 0.7% of the sample comes from the top ten.

The chain is made from TRBV5-1 and TRBJ2-7; the best D guess is TRBD1, with 5 bases matching. The sequence derives from a woman in her 70s with acute or convalescent COVID-19. Sequenced sample: peripheral blood. The DNA sequence follows: TGCGCCAGCACCCCTCGGGCAGGGTTGCTCGAGCAGTACTTC. This is translated as CASTPRAGLLEQYF.